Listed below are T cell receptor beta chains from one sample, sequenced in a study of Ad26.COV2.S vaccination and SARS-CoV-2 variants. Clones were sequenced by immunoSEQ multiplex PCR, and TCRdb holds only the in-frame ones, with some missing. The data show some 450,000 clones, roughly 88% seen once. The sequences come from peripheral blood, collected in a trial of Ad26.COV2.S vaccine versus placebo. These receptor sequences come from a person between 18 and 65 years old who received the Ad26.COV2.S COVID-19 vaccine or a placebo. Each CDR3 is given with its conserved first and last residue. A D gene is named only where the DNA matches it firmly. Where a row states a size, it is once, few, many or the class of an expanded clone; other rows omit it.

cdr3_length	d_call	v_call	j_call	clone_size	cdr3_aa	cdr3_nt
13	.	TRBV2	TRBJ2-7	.	CASSEDRNYEQYF	TGTGCCAGCAGTGAAGACAGGAACTACGAGCAGTACTTC
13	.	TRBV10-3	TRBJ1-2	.	CAIRDGLNYGYTF	TGTGCCATCCGGGACGGGCTTAACTATGGCTACACCTTC
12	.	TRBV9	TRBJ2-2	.	CASRDNTGELFF	TGTGCCAGCAGGGATAACACCGGGGAGCTGTTTTTT
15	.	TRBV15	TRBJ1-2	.	CATSRDPTGDYGYTF	TGTGCCACCAGCAGAGATCCAACGGGGGATTATGGCTACACCTTC
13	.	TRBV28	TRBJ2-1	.	CASSLGGTDEQFF	TGTGCCAGCAGTTTAGGCGGGACGGATGAGCAGTTCTTC
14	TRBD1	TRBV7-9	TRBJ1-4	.	CASSRDRVNEKLFF	TGTGCCAGCAGCCGCGACAGGGTTAATGAAAAACTGTTTTTT
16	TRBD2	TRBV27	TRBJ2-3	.	CASSLVRERVTDTQYF	TGTGCCAGCAGTTTGGTGCGGGAGAGGGTCACAGATACGCAGTATTTT
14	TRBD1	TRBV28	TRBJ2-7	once	CASSLSTGAYEQYF	TGTGCCAGCAGTTTATCGACAGGGGCCTACGAGCAGTACTTC
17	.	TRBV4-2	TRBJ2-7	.	CASSQDGSSVSPYEQYF	TGTGCCAGCAGCCAAGATGGGTCTAGCGTGTCCCCGTACGAGCAGTACTTC
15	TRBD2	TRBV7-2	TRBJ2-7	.	CASSFRGGDYYEQYF	TGTGCCAGCAGCTTTCGGGGGGGCGATTACTACGAGCAGTACTTC
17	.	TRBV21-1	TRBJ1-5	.	CASSKGTGASYKQPQHF	TGTGCCAGCAGCAAAGGGACAGGGGCGTCATACAAACAGCCCCAGCATTTT
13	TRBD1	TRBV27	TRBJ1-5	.	CASSFTGDQPQHF	TGTGCCAGCAGTTTTACAGGGGATCAGCCCCAGCATTTT
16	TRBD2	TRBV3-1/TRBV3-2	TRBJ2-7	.	CASSQDWAGGPSEQYF	TGTGCCAGCAGCCAAGATTGGGCGGGAGGGCCCTCCGAGCAGTACTTC
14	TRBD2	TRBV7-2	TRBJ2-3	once	CASSHSGRADTQYF	TGTGCCAGCAGCCATAGCGGGAGAGCAGATACGCAGTATTTT
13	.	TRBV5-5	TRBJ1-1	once	CASSFKGYTEAFF	TGTGCCAGCAGCTTCAAGGGATACACTGAAGCTTTCTTT
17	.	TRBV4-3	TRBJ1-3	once	CASSQSWRNYSGNTIYF	TGCGCCAGCAGCCAAAGCTGGAGAAATTACTCTGGAAACACCATATATTTT
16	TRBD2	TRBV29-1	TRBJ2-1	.	CSVAGTSGKGYNEQFF	TGCAGCGTGGCCGGGACTAGCGGGAAAGGGTACAATGAGCAGTTCTTC
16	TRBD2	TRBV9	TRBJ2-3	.	CASSVVVAGGTDTQYF	TGTGCCAGCAGCGTAGTGGTAGCGGGGGGCACAGATACGCAGTATTTT
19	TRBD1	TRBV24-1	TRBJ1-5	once	CATSDFRWYRGYSNQPQHF	TGTGCCACCAGTGATTTCAGGTGGTACAGGGGCTATAGCAATCAGCCCCAGCATTTT
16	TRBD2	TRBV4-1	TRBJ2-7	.	CASSQDGAGGPVEQYF	TGCGCCAGCAGCCAAGACGGGGCGGGAGGGCCTGTTGAGCAGTACTTC
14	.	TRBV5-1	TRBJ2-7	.	CASSLESETYEQYF	TGCGCCAGCAGCTTGGAGAGTGAGACCTACGAGCAGTACTTC
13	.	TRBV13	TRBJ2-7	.	CASSLDRKYEQYF	TGTGCCAGCAGCTTAGATCGGAAGTACGAGCAGTACTTC
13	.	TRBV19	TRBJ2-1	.	CAVALSSYNEQFF	TGTGCCGTAGCGCTTAGCTCCTACAATGAGCAGTTCTTC
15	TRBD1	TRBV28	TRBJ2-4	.	CASSLTGTGGNIQYF	TGTGCCAGCAGTCTAACCGGGACAGGCGGGAACATTCAGTACTTC
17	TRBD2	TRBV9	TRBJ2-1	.	CASSVASPGGPGNEQFF	TGTGCCAGCAGCGTAGCTAGCCCGGGAGGGCCGGGAAATGAGCAGTTCTTC
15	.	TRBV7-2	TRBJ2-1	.	CASSSGFRANNEQFF	TGTGCCAGCAGCTCCGGCTTCAGAGCGAACAATGAGCAGTTCTTC
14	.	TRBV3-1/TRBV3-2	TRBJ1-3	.	CASSQQDLGNTIYF	TGTGCCAGCAGCCAACAGGATCTTGGAAACACCATATATTTT
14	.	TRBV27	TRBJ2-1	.	CASSSGPHGNEQFF	TGTGCCAGCAGTTCTGGACCCCACGGAAATGAGCAGTTCTTC
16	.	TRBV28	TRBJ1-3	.	CASSLNQGSRGNTIYF	TGTGCCAGCAGTTTGAACCAGGGATCCCGTGGAAACACCATATATTTT
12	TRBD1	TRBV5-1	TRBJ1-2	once	CASSTGAYGYTF	TGCGCCAGCAGCACAGGGGCCTATGGCTACACCTTC
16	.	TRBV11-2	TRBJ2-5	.	CASSLGVPSGAETQYF	TGTGCCAGCAGCTTAGGGGTACCCTCGGGAGCAGAGACCCAGTACTTC
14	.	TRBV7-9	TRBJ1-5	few	CASSPLGLGEHQHF	TGTGCCAGCAGCCCTTTAGGTCTCGGGGAGCACCAGCATTTT
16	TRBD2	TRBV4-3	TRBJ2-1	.	CASSQGLAGVSNEQFF	TGCGCCAGCAGCCAGGGCTTGGCGGGAGTTAGCAATGAGCAGTTCTTC
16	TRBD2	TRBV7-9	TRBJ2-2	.	CASSSGLAVNTGELFF	TGTGCCAGCAGCTCGGGACTAGCGGTAAACACCGGGGAGCTGTTTTTT
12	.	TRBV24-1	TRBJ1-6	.	CATSDYPGPLHF	TGTGCCACCAGTGACTATCCGGGACCCCTCCACTTT
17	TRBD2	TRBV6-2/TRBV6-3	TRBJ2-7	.	CASSYVAPGLGDYEQYF	TGTGCCAGCAGTTACGTGGCCCCGGGACTAGGGGACTACGAGCAGTACTTC
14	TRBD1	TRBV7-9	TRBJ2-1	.	CASSFRQGVDEQFF	TGTGCCAGCAGCTTCCGACAGGGTGTCGATGAGCAGTTCTTC
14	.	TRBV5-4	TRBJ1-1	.	CASSKKLGGREAFF	TGTGCCAGCAGCAAAAAGCTCGGGGGCCGTGAAGCTTTCTTT
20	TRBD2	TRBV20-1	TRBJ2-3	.	CSASLQVLASGRLTTDTQYF	TGCAGTGCTAGTCTCCAGGTATTAGCTAGCGGGAGGCTAACCACAGATACGCAGTATTTT
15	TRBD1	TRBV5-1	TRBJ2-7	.	CASSLMTGASYEQYF	TGCGCCAGCAGCTTAATGACAGGGGCCTCCTACGAGCAGTACTTC
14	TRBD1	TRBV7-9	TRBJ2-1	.	CASSPGTAYNEQFF	TGTGCCAGCAGCCCCGGGACAGCCTACAATGAGCAGTTCTTC
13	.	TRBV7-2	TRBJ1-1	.	CASSPRQNTEAFF	TGTGCCAGCAGCCCGCGACAGAACACTGAAGCTTTCTTT
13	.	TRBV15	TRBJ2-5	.	CATSRRGEETQYF	TGTGCCACCAGCAGACGAGGGGAAGAGACCCAGTACTTC
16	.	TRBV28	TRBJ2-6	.	CASGSRGDSRANVLTF	TGTGCCAGCGGGTCCCGGGGGGACAGCCGGGCCAACGTCCTGACTTTC
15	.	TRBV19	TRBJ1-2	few	CASSISQGSNYGYTF	TGTGCCAGTAGTATTTCCCAGGGATCTAACTATGGCTACACCTTC
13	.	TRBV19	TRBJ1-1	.	CASSGDLTTEAFF	TGTGCCAGTAGTGGCGACTTGACGACTGAAGCTTTCTTT
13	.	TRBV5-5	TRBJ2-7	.	CASSRDGSYEQYF	TGTGCCAGCAGCCGGGACGGCTCCTACGAGCAGTACTTC
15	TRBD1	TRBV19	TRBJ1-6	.	CASSFSGTGVSPLHF	TGTGCCAGTAGTTTCTCCGGGACAGGGGTCTCACCCCTCCACTTT